These T cell receptor beta chains were read from a single sample in a study of beta chain features in type 1 diabetes. Method: immunoSEQ multiplex PCR; TCRdb's copy keeps in-frame clones and lacks some. The sample records 300,000 to 350,000 clones, around 15% being singletons. The sample comprised central memory CD4+ T cells from blood. Source of these receptors: a man between 25 and 39 years old in good health. Both conserved end residues are part of each CDR3. Each record gives: V gene, J gene, D gene, clone size, CDR3 protein, CDR3 DNA. A D gene is named only where the DNA matches it firmly. Only some rows state a clone size, as once, few, many or a class for expanded clones.

TRBV5-4	TRBJ2-5	NA	NA	CASSRMGGLLETQYF	TGTGCCAGCAGCCGGATGGGGGGCCTGTTGGAGACCCAGTACTTC
TRBV18	TRBJ1-1	NA	NA	CASSPGQSNTEAFF	TGTGCCAGCTCACCGGGGCAGTCCAACACTGAAGCTTTCTTT
TRBV19	TRBJ1-1	NA	NA	CASSIGRVRTEAFF	TGTGCCAGTAGTATAGGCAGGGTACGGACTGAAGCTTTCTTT
TRBV30	TRBJ2-4	NA	NA	CAWSPGRGYVDIQYF	TGTGCCTGGAGCCCAGGGAGGGGGTATGTGGACATTCAGTACTTC
TRBV18	TRBJ1-1	NA	many	CASSPSKQGSTEAFF	TGTGCCAGCTCACCCTCGAAACAGGGTAGCACTGAAGCTTTCTTT
TRBV7-2	TRBJ1-2	NA	NA	CASSPGGWGRGYGYTF	TGTGCCAGCAGCCCGGGGGGTTGGGGAAGGGGCTATGGCTACACCTTC
TRBV14	TRBJ2-3	TRBD2	NA	CASSRRTSFTDTQYF	TGTGCCAGCAGCCGCCGGACTAGCTTCACAGATACGCAGTATTTT
TRBV25-1	TRBJ1-1	NA	many	CASSEPGSNTEAFF	TGTGCCAGCAGTGAACCAGGGTCGAACACTGAAGCTTTCTTT
TRBV7-3	TRBJ2-1	TRBD2	few	CASSKGRVRPEQFF	TGTGCCAGCAGCAAAGGGAGGGTTCGTCCTGAGCAGTTCTTC
TRBV30	TRBJ2-4	NA	NA	CAWSGFPLINIQYF	TGTGCCTGGAGTGGCTTCCCCCTAATAAACATTCAGTACTTC
TRBV19	TRBJ2-5	NA	few	CASKDSRTEETQYF	TGTGCCAGTAAGGACAGCCGAACGGAGGAGACCCAGTACTTC
TRBV4-3	TRBJ2-5	TRBD2	few	CASSRMGGGGSLETQYF	TGCGCCAGCAGCCGCATGGGTGGGGGGGGTTCATTGGAGACCCAGTACTTC
TRBV5-1	TRBJ2-3	TRBD2	few	CASSPGLAEYTDTQYF	TGCGCCAGCAGCCCAGGACTAGCGGAGTACACAGATACGCAGTATTTT
TRBV7-2	TRBJ2-7	NA	NA	CASSLAVQVGEQYF	TGTGCCAGCAGCTTAGCTGTACAGGTCGGCGAGCAGTACTTC
TRBV5-4	TRBJ2-5	TRBD1	NA	CASSLRSFSGDRYGQETQYF	TGTGCCAGCAGCTTGAGGTCATTCTCTGGGGACAGGTACGGCCAAGAGACCCAGTACTTC
TRBV7-2	TRBJ2-3	NA	many	CASSDRVGVTDTQYF	TGTGCCAGCAGTGATCGAGTGGGGGTTACAGATACGCAGTATTTT
TRBV7-2	TRBJ2-2	TRBD2	few	CASKPASGTGELFF	TGTGCCAGCAAACCGGCTAGCGGTACCGGGGAGCTGTTTTTT
TRBV7-6	TRBJ2-5	NA	few	CASTPVGAETQYF	TGTGCCAGCACCCCAGTGGGGGCGGAGACCCAGTACTTC
TRBV7-2	TRBJ1-6	NA	NA	CASSLVHKANSPLHF	TGTGCCAGCAGCTTAGTACACAAGGCGAATTCACCCCTCCACTTT
TRBV19	TRBJ1-1	NA	NA	CASSTPLGQEAFF	TGTGCCAGTAGCACCCCTCTCGGACAGGAAGCTTTCTTT
TRBV25-1	TRBJ1-3	NA	NA	CASSPRISGNTIYF	TGTGCCAGCAGTCCCCGAATCTCTGGAAACACCATATATTTT
TRBV5-5	TRBJ2-5	NA	NA	CASSLGADQETQYF	TGTGCCAGCAGCTTGGGGGCGGATCAAGAGACCCAGTACTTC
TRBV6-1	TRBJ1-5	NA	NA	CASSEVGNQPQHF	TGTGCCAGCAGTGAAGTAGGCAATCAGCCCCAGCATTTT
TRBV5-8	TRBJ1-1	NA	many	CASSLRRGGSEAFF	TGTGCCAGCAGCTTGAGGCGCGGTGGATCTGAAGCTTTCTTT
TRBV6-5	TRBJ1-4	NA	NA	CASSPLRATNEKLFF	TGTGCCAGCAGTCCCCTCAGAGCAACTAATGAAAAACTGTTTTTT
TRBV5-1	TRBJ2-2	NA	few	CASAVGPNTGELFF	TGCGCCAGCGCCGTGGGGCCGAACACCGGGGAGCTGTTTTTT
TRBV6-5	TRBJ2-1	NA	few	CASSLRGIYNEQFF	TGTGCCAGCAGTTTACGGGGAATCTACAATGAGCAGTTCTTC
TRBV9	TRBJ2-2	NA	NA	CASSRWGEGELFF	TGTGCCAGCAGCCGGTGGGGCGAGGGGGAGCTGTTTTTT